What follows are 8 T cell receptor beta chains derived from one specimen sequenced in a study of T cell repertoires in cytomegalovirus infection. Their cognate antigens are unknown. TCRdb ran MiXCR on the reads and lists one entry per CDR3 protein. The table lists a few hundred thousand distinct CDR3 sequences, about 27% of them singletons. Sequencing was performed on cultured PBMCs, taken from culture after CMV antigen stimulation. The receptors come from a human donor in good health (CMV status not recorded). Some clones in this sample may be carry-over from other donors' samples.

This clonotype was detected ten times or more. DNA for the CDR3: TGTGCCAGCATCAAAGAGCAGGGGAGGTACGAAAAACTGTTTTTT. Its protein is CASIKEQGRYEKLFF. This chain uses TRBV28 with TRBJ1-4, with TRBD1 as a possible D gene (6 bases). Trimming removed 7 bases from V and 8 bases from J, with 20 bases in between. Per the germline V gene, CDR1 is MDHEN and CDR2 is SYDVKM. The CDR3 has 15 residues.

This clonotype has a count of ten or more. The V call is TRBV7-9, the J call TRBJ2-7; D assignment may be TRBD1 or TRBD2 (5 bases each). Germline V CDR1 and CDR2: SEHNR, FQNEAQ (reference sequence). Trimming cost V 5 bases and J 3 bases, with 17 bases left between them. The CDR3 length is 15 residues. CDR3: CASSILPGTNYEQYF. In DNA form, the CDR3 reads TGTGCCAGCAGCATACTGCCCGGGACGAACTACGAGCAGTACTTC.

Details on this clonotype: At one end the junction does not follow the germline gene, possibly because of a read error. This sequence joins TRBV6-6 and TRBJ1-3; D uncertain. The V gene's germline CDR1 is MNHNY and CDR2 SVGAGI (reference sequence). CDR3 size: 13 residues. The CDR3 region has the DNA TGTGCCAGCAGTGTGTCTCTTGGGCAACTTGGGAATTTT. Protein: CASSVSLGQLGNF.

This clonotype was counted a few times. The genes are TRBV7-9 and TRBJ1-5; D ambiguous. The germline V gene has CDR1 SEHNR and CDR2 FQNEAQ (reference sequence). The CDR3 contains 16 residues. V was shortened by 4 bases and J by 3 bases, with 16 bases between the two germline ends. The CDR3 loop is CASSSVDGGFNQPQHF. CDR3 sequence (DNA): TGTGCCAGCAGCTCAGTGGACGGAGGGTTCAATCAGCCCCAGCATTTT.

V usage is TRBV20-1 and J usage is TRBJ1-5; D unclear. Germline loops: CDR1 DFQATT, CDR2 SNEGSKA (reference sequence). This CDR3 region has 9 residues. Written as DNA, the CDR3 is TGCGGGGAGTTACAGCCCCAGCATTTT. This codes for CGELQPQHF.

This clonotype was seen a handful of times. The gene calls are TRBV7-2 and TRBJ1-6, with 7 bases fitting TRBD1. The germline gives CDR1 SGHTA, CDR2 FQGNSA. The CDR3 covers 15 residues. Losses at the gene ends were 5 bases for V and 6 bases for J; bases not matched to a gene: 7. CDR3 nucleotide sequence: TGTGCCAGCAGCGGGGGGGGACAGACTAATTCACCCCTCCACTTT. Its protein product is CASSGGGQTNSPLHF. Combining the CDR3 with reference TRBV7-2 and TRBJ1-6 gives the whole variable domain GAGVSQSPSNKVTEKGKDVELRCDPISGHTALYWYRQSLGQGLEFLIYFQGNSAPDKSGLPSDRFSAERTGGSVSTLTIQRTQQEDSAVYLCASSGGGQTNSPLHFGNGTRLTVT.

This clonotype was counted a few times. The chain joins TRBV6-5 to TRBJ1-1, with 8 bases fitting TRBD1. After removal of 7 bases from V and 1 base from J, the junction contained 11 bases not matched to a gene. Germline assignment: CDR1 MNHEY and CDR2 SVGAGI. This CDR3 contains 16 residues. CDR3 bases: TGTGCCAGCATCAGAACGCCGACAGGGGCGAACACTGAAGCTTTCTTT. This codes for CASIRTPTGANTEAFF.

This clonotype was found a few times. V is TRBV19 and J is TRBJ2-3; 11 bases line up with TRBD1. Trimming removed 1 base from V and 6 bases from J; junction bases left unmatched: 6. This CDR3 is 16 amino acids long. CDR1 is LNHDA, CDR2 SQIVND, per germline (reference sequence). The DNA for the CDR3 is TGTGCCAGTAGTATAGGGACAGGGGGCGCATCCGATACGCAGTATTTT. Encoded protein: CASSIGTGGASDTQYF.